The 11 T cell receptor beta chains below come from one sample, sequenced in a study of type 1 and type 2 diabetes patients. Genomic DNA was the PCR template. Amplification of the beta chain CDR3 used 30 forward and 13 reverse multiplex primers. TCRdb called the multiplex PCR reads again in MiXCR, with one record for every CDR3 protein. The data contain 280,000 or so distinct CDR3 sequences, 47% of them singletons. Sample: peripheral blood mononuclear cells (PBMCs). These TCRs come from a man aged 18 to 30 with type 2 diabetes.

The genes are TRBV7-9 and TRBJ1-4; D ambiguous. CDR1 and CDR2 from the germline V gene are SEHNR and FQNEAQ (reference sequence). V dropped 3 bases and J dropped 0 bases, with 5 bases sitting between them. This CDR3 has 14 amino acids. The CDR3 loop is CASSFVATNEKLFF. The CDR3 bases are TGTGCCAGCAGCTTTGTGGCAACTAATGAAAAACTGTTTTTT.

The chain has TRBV6-5 and TRBJ1-1, with 7 bases that match TRBD1. Germline V gene lookup returns CDR1 MNHEY and CDR2 SVGAGI. The CDR3 contains 16 residues. The V and J ends lost 5 bases and 0 bases, in that order; junction bases with no gene match: 9. CDR3 protein: CASSPTLGQLNTEAFF. The CDR3 region has the DNA TGTGCCAGCAGTCCAACTTTGGGACAGCTGAACACTGAAGCTTTCTTT.

This clonotype came up many times. This sequence joins TRBV6-5 and TRBJ2-7; no definite D call. With 8 bases removed from V and 0 bases from J, the gap between germline ends came to 8 bases. From germline, CDR1 is MNHEY and CDR2 SVGAGI. CDR3 length: 12 residues. CDR3 sequence: CASRASSYEQYF. Here the CDR3 DNA reads TGTGCCAGCCGGGCAAGCTCCTACGAGCAGTACTTC.

About this clonotype itself: A clone one base away is much larger, so this may be a read error. V and J are TRBV20-1 and TRBJ2-1; D call uncertain. Germline CDR1 is DFQATT and CDR2 is SNEGSKA (reference sequence). This CDR3 comprises 14 residues. Trimming took 6 bases from V and 10 from J, leaving 22 bases between them. The CDR3 region is CSATQQSKTYEQFF. The DNA of the CDR3 is TGCAGTGCAACCCAACAGTCCAAGACCTACGAGCAGTTCTTC.

The chain has TRBV12-3 or TRBV12-4 and TRBJ2-7; D remains ambiguous. Deletions cut 3 bases from V and 6 bases from J, with 15 bases between. The CDR3 loop spans 14 amino acids. CDR3 in DNA: TGTGCCAGCAGTTTCTCGTCGGGTTCTACCGAGCAGTACTTC. The encoded protein is CASSFSSGSTEQYF.

Only a few counts were recorded for this clonotype. The chain carries TRBV24-1 and TRBJ2-5; 8 bases line up with TRBD1. Germline V gives CDR1 KGHDR, CDR2 SFDVKD. The CDR3 length is 12 residues. J gave up 5 bases and V 6 bases, and 1 base lay outside the gene matches. The CDR3 DNA reads TGTGCCACCAGTAGACAGGGGGAGACCCAGTACTTC. Translated, it gives CATSRQGETQYF.

V gene TRBV28 combines with J gene TRBJ2-7, with 7 bases that match TRBD1. Trimming took 7 bases from V and 2 from J; bases not matched to a gene: 11. The CDR3 consists of 15 residues. CDR1 and CDR2 from the germline V gene are MDHEN and SYDVKM. The CDR3 loop reads CASTEGDRAAYEQYF. The CDR3 DNA sequence: TGTGCCAGCACCGAAGGGGACAGAGCGGCCTACGAGCAGTACTTC. Full variable domain (rest looked up from reference TRBV28 and TRBJ2-7): DVKVTQSSRYLVKRTGEKVFLECVQDMDHENMFWYRQDPGLGLRLIYFSYDVKMKEKGDIPEGYSVSREKKERFSLILESASTNQTSMYLCASTEGDRAAYEQYFGPGTRLTVT.

This clonotype has more than one count but fewer than ten. The chain uses TRBV7-3 and TRBJ2-3; possible D gene TRBD2, 6 bases. This CDR3 region has 14 residues. Trimming removed 3 bases at V and 4 bases at J, with 11 bases between. Germline assignment: CDR1 SGHTA and CDR2 FQGTGA. CDR3 region: CASSFRAGSDTQYF. In DNA, the CDR3 is TGTGCCAGCAGCTTTCGGGCGGGATCAGATACGCAGTATTTT.

Note on this clonotype: A single base separates this from a much larger clone, so it may be a read error. The gene calls are TRBV25-1 and TRBJ1-2; D is perhaps TRBD1 (5 bases). The V gene's germline CDR1 is MGHDK and CDR2 SYGVNS. The CDR3 consists of 11 residues. CDR3 amino acids: CARQIPYGYTF. The CDR3 coding sequence is TGTGCGCGACAGATACCCTATGGCTACACCTTC.

On this clonotype itself: Here the CDR3 omits its conserved ending phenylalanine or tryptophan, so a read error is the likely source. The V gene is TRBV6-6, the J gene TRBJ2-2; D unresolved. The CDR3 sequence is 15 residues long. Deletions cut 4 bases from V and 2 bases from J, with 11 bases between. Per germline, CDR1 MNHNY and CDR2 SVGAGI (reference sequence). This CDR3 reads CASSLYASNTGELFS. The CDR3, as DNA: TGTGCCAGCAGTTTATACGCATCCAACACCGGGGAGCTGTTTTCT.

In the case of this clonotype: A much larger clone lies a single base off, so this may be a read error. The J gene is TRBJ2-7, the V gene TRBV30, with 7 bases that match TRBD2. The CDR3 length is 14 residues. V shed 0 bases, J shed 1 base, and the junction held 3 bases outside the gene matches. Germline lookup yields CDR1 GTSNPN and CDR2 SVGIG (reference sequence). The CDR3 region has the DNA TGTGCCTGGAGTGTGGCAGCGGGATCCTACGAGCAGTACTTC. Its translation is CAWSVAAGSYEQYF.